These 2 T cell receptor beta chains originate from one sample sequenced in a study of neurological immune-mediated disorders (dated by TCRdb to between 2017 and 2020). Preparation of the library involved 5' RACE. The listed sequencing device is Illumina HiSeq 2500. Using fastp at Q25 and MiXCR, TCRdb reprocessed the public reads and kept productive beta chains. Each CDR3 protein gets just one entry, which takes the most common genes and DNA from the rows behind it. For this sample there are tens of thousands of distinct CDR3 sequences; 3.7% appear just once. Of the sample, 2.2% is held by the ten largest clones. The sample was PBMCs. Receptor source: a woman between 45 and 65 years old with multiple sclerosis.

This clonotype was observed many times. The V and J genes are TRBV29-1 and TRBJ2-5; the match to TRBD2 covers 7 bases. The V gene's germline CDR1 is SQVTM and CDR2 ANQGSEA. CDR3 length: 12 amino acids. Germline trimming cut 7 bases from V and 2 bases from J; bases unmatched to any gene: 4. The CDR3 region has the DNA TGCAGCGCCCGGGGAGGGCAAGAGACCCAGTACTTC. Its protein is CSARGGQETQYF. The entire variable domain, with the rest obtained from reference TRBV29-1 and TRBJ2-5, is as follows: SAVISQKPSRDICQRGTSLTIQCQVDSQVTMMFWYRQQPGQSLTLIATANQGSEATYESGFVIDKFPISRPNLTFSTLTVSNMSPEDSSIYLCSARGGQETQYFGPGTRLLVL.

The sample holds many counts of this clonotype. The V gene is TRBV7-2, the J gene TRBJ2-1; D is tentatively TRBD1 or TRBD2 (6 bases each). V lost 7 bases to trimming and J lost 4 bases, with 17 bases between them. This CDR3 region has 15 residues. CDR1 is SGHTA, CDR2 FQGNSA, per germline. Here the CDR3 reads CASIQGGQPYNEQFF. The CDR3 DNA follows: TGTGCCAGCATCCAAGGGGGGCAACCTTACAATGAGCAGTTCTTC.